The clone carrying this T cell receptor beta chain came up a few times. Its antigen is unidentified. The CDR3 is 11 amino acids. V lost 6 bases and J 7 bases, leaving 10 bases between the germline ends. Germline V CDR1 and CDR2: MNHEY, SMNVEV (reference sequence). The data derive from a study of CD8 T cells in ankylosing spondylitis. Findings and caveats of the study: Reportedly, matched ankylosing spondylitis synovial fluid was significantly enriched for disease-linked clones. What seemed typical of ankylosing spondylitis blood was a TCR beta motif built from roughly eight highly homologous variants. A CD8+ phenotype characterized the disease-linked clones, which were relatively rare in peripheral blood.

TCRdb itself ran the 5' RACE reads through MiXCR, one entry per CDR3 protein. The data contain 330,000 or so distinct CDR3 sequences, under 8.5% of them singletons. The TCR originated in a male donor with ankylosing spondylitis. The chain recombines TRBV27 with TRBJ2-7; D may be TRBD2 (5 bases). Input material: blood, either unsorted or a sorted T cell fraction (not recorded which). CDR3 nucleotides: TGTGCCAGCAGGGCGAGAGGGGAGCAGTACTTC. Protein sequence: CASRARGEQYF.